This T cell receptor beta chain was documented in a study of cytomegalovirus exposure and HLA in healthy donors. Germline V gives CDR1 MDHEN, CDR2 SYDVKM. The CDR3 covers 11 residues. V was trimmed by 8 bases and J by 1 base, leaving 2 bases between them. This clone was seen a handful of times. The table came from immunoSEQ multiplex PCR; TCRdb's copy has only in-frame clones and leaves some out. The sample consists of 90,000 to 110,000 clones, roughly 86% of them appearing once. J is TRBJ2-2 and V is TRBV28; no reliable D call. Sequencing input: PBMCs. This sequence originates from a woman younger than 35 in good health and CMV-seronegative. CDR3 coding DNA: TGTGCCAGCCAGAACACCGGGGAGCTGTTTTTT. This sequence encodes CASQNTGELFF.